The rows below give T cell receptor beta chains drawn from one sample of a study of control samples from healthy donors and cancer patients. Sequencing was performed with immunoSEQ multiplex PCR; in TCRdb, only in-frame clones are kept and a portion is missing. The data show some 120,000 clones, around nine tenths seen once. The sample consisted of blood. These receptors came from a man aged 30-40 years in good health. CDR3s include the opening cysteine and the closing phenylalanine or tryptophan. Fields, in order: J gene, clone size, V gene, D gene, CDR3 DNA, CDR3 protein. D genes are given only for firm matches. Expanded clones are given a class, and other clones once, few, many or no size at all.

TRBJ2-6	.	TRBV2	.	TGTGCCAGCAGTCAGGGTTCTGGGGCCAACGTCCTGACTTTC	CASSQGSGANVLTF
TRBJ1-5	.	TRBV21-1	.	TGTGCCAGCAGCAAAGAGGGAGGAGAAAGGCCCGGGGGTCAGCCCCAGCATTTT	CASSKEGGERPGGQPQHF
TRBJ2-7	.	TRBV11-2	TRBD1	TGTGCCAGCAGCTTAGATCGGGACAGCAGCTACGAGCAGTACTTC	CASSLDRDSSYEQYF
TRBJ1-1	.	TRBV29-1	.	TGCAGCGTTACGGACCCCGGCACTGAAGCTTTCTTT	CSVTDPGTEAFF
TRBJ2-2	.	TRBV10-3	.	TGTGCCATCAGTGAAGAGGCTGACACCGGGGAGCTGTTTTTT	CAISEEADTGELFF
TRBJ1-2	.	TRBV3-1/TRBV3-2	TRBD1	TGTGCCAGCAGCCTGACAGGGGTTCTCTACTATGGCTACACCTTC	CASSLTGVLYYGYTF
TRBJ1-1	.	TRBV3-1/TRBV3-2	.	TGTGCCAGCAGCCCCAGACCGGGTGAAGCTTTCTTT	CASSPRPGEAFF
TRBJ2-2	.	TRBV29-1	.	TGCAGCGGGCAAGGGCAGGGATCCACCGGGGAGCTGTTTTTT	CSGQGQGSTGELFF
TRBJ2-7	.	TRBV3-1/TRBV3-2	.	TGTGCCAGCAGTGACTCCTACGAGCAGTACTTC	CASSDSYEQYF
TRBJ1-2	.	TRBV3-1/TRBV3-2	.	TGTGCCAGCAGCCTACGGGCTAACTATGGCTACACCTTC	CASSLRANYGYTF
TRBJ1-5	.	TRBV30	.	TGTGCCTGGGGCGTCGCCGAGGGATCAGCCCAGCATTTT	CAWGVAEGSAQHF
TRBJ2-2	once	TRBV10-2	TRBD1	TGCGCCAGCACCCTTAAACAGGGGCAGAACACCGGGGAGCTGTTTTTT	CASTLKQGQNTGELFF
TRBJ1-6	.	TRBV2	.	TGTGCCAGCAGTGGGGAGGGACCGAATTCACCCCTCCACTTT	CASSGEGPNSPLHF
TRBJ1-1	.	TRBV25-1	TRBD1	TGTGCCAGCACCCTAGGGTCAGGGGGAGCCGCTGAAGCTTTCTTT	CASTLGSGGAAEAFF
TRBJ1-1	.	TRBV28	.	TGTGCCAGCTCCACTGGCGGGCACGAAGCTTTCTTT	CASSTGGHEAFF
TRBJ2-5	.	TRBV5-1	TRBD2	TGCGCCAGCAGCTTGGGAGGCGGGGGGCTTGAGACCCAGTACTTC	CASSLGGGGLETQYF
TRBJ1-5	.	TRBV10-3	TRBD1	TGTGCCATCAGTCCTGGGACAGGGCAAGGGCAGCCCCAGCATTTT	CAISPGTGQGQPQHF
TRBJ1-1	once	TRBV12-3/TRBV12-4	.	TGTGCCAGCAGTCCCGACAGGAGCACTGAAGCTTTCTTT	CASSPDRSTEAFF
TRBJ1-1	.	TRBV2	.	TGTGCCAGCAACCCGGACATTCCTAACACTGAAGCTTTCTTT	CASNPDIPNTEAFF
TRBJ2-1	.	TRBV3-1/TRBV3-2	TRBD1	TGTGCCAGCAGCCAAGTTGGACAGGGGGCACTAGATGAGCAGTTCTTC	CASSQVGQGALDEQFF
TRBJ1-1	.	TRBV27	.	TGTGCCAGCGGCTTAGAAAGAGACACTGAAGCTTTCTTT	CASGLERDTEAFF
TRBJ2-1	.	TRBV2	.	TGTGCCAGCGGAACTAGCCGAGACAATGAGCAGTTCTTC	CASGTSRDNEQFF
TRBJ1-5	.	TRBV7-8	.	TGTGCCAGCAGCTTACAGGGGAGTCAGCCCCAGCATTTT	CASSLQGSQPQHF
TRBJ1-3	.	TRBV6-4	.	TGTGCCAGCAGTGAAAAAGGGCCTGGAAACACCATATATTTT	CASSEKGPGNTIYF
TRBJ2-1	.	TRBV12-3/TRBV12-4	.	TGTGCCACCCTCCCCAATGAGCAGTTCTTC	CATLPNEQFF
TRBJ2-1	.	TRBV19	.	TGTGCCAGTAGTATCGGCAGGCCGACCTACAATGAGCAGTTCTTC	CASSIGRPTYNEQFF
TRBJ2-1	.	TRBV7-8	.	TGTGCCAGCACCATAAGCCGGGGGGCGCCCCCCAATGAGCAGTTCTTC	CASTISRGAPPNEQFF
TRBJ2-7	.	TRBV19	.	TGTGCCAGTAGTGCGCAGTCCTACGAGCAGTACTTC	CASSAQSYEQYF
TRBJ2-5	.	TRBV24-1	TRBD1	TGTGCCACCAGTGAGGAGGGACAGGGGGCGTTTGGGACCCAGTACTTC	CATSEEGQGAFGTQYF
TRBJ1-6	.	TRBV6-5	.	TGTGCCAGCAGTTACCTCGGAGAATCACCCCTCCACTTT	CASSYLGESPLHF
TRBJ1-1	.	TRBV7-8	TRBD1	TGTGCCAGCAGCTTAGCGCTGCGACAGGGAGCTGAAGCTTTCTTT	CASSLALRQGAEAFF
TRBJ2-1	.	TRBV9	TRBD1	TGTGCCAGCAGCGTAGCTCAAGGGGGCATGTTTTACAATGAGCAGTTCTTC	CASSVAQGGMFYNEQFF
TRBJ1-4	.	TRBV6-5	.	TGTGCCAGCAGATTACAGGGATTCGCTAATGAAAAACTGTTTTTT	CASRLQGFANEKLFF
TRBJ1-6	.	TRBV27	.	TGTGCCAGCAGCACACAGGATAATTCACCCCTCCACTTT	CASSTQDNSPLHF
TRBJ1-1	.	TRBV5-1	.	TGCGCCAGCAGCTACCAGAACACTGAAGCTTTCTTT	CASSYQNTEAFF
TRBJ1-1	.	TRBV19	.	TGTGCCAGTAGTCTCCAGGGAGGTGGGAACACTGAAGCTTTCTTT	CASSLQGGGNTEAFF
TRBJ2-1	.	TRBV11-3	.	TGTGCCAGCAGCATACGGGGGGCTTACAACTCCTACAATGAGCAGTTCTTC	CASSIRGAYNSYNEQFF
TRBJ1-4	.	TRBV5-6	.	TGTGCCAGCAGCTCACGACACCTTTGGACAGCTGAGGGTGAAAAACTGTTTTTT	CASSSRHLWTAEGEKLFF
TRBJ2-3	.	TRBV6-4	.	TGTGCCAGCAGTCCCAATACAGGGGGAGGGGGCACAGATACGCAGTATTTT	CASSPNTGGGGTDTQYF
TRBJ1-1	.	TRBV3-1/TRBV3-2	.	TGTGCCAGCAGCCAAGAAGGGGTGGATGAAGCTTTCTTT	CASSQEGVDEAFF
TRBJ1-1	.	TRBV6-5	.	TGTGCCAGCAGTTACTCCCCACTTGGGAAAGCTTTCTTT	CASSYSPLGKAFF
TRBJ1-2	.	TRBV6-5	.	TGTGCCAGCGAGTTGATCTCTAACTATGGCTACACCTTC	CASELISNYGYTF
TRBJ2-2	.	TRBV11-1	.	TGTGCCAGCAGCTTAGCTGAACAGACCGGGGAGCTGTTTTTT	CASSLAEQTGELFF
TRBJ2-1	.	TRBV10-1	TRBD2	TGCGCCAGCAGCCCGCACCCGGGAGGGGCCGATGAGCAGTTCTTC	CASSPHPGGADEQFF
TRBJ2-3	.	TRBV5-4	.	TGTGCCAGCAGCTCAAGGGGGGGCGAAGATACGCAGTATTTT	CASSSRGGEDTQYF
TRBJ2-5	.	TRBV2	TRBD2	TGTGCCAGCTCGGGACTAGCACAAGAGACCCAGTACTTC	CASSGLAQETQYF
TRBJ1-5	.	TRBV5-8	.	TGTGCCAGCAGCCTCTTCGGTGTATTAGAAGAGCCCCAGCATTTT	CASSLFGVLEEPQHF
TRBJ1-2	once	TRBV11-2	TRBD1	TGTGCCAGCAGCTTAGAACAGGGGAACTATGGCTACACCTTC	CASSLEQGNYGYTF
TRBJ2-7	.	TRBV4-1	.	TGCGCCAGCAGCCATTTAGGGTACGAGCAGTACTTC	CASSHLGYEQYF
TRBJ1-6	.	TRBV7-2	TRBD1	TGTGCCAGCAGCTTAAATCCAGGGGGGCCAAATTCACCCCTCCACTTT	CASSLNPGGPNSPLHF
TRBJ2-7	.	TRBV25-1	TRBD1	TGTGCCAGCAGCCCTGGGGGACAGTACTACGAGCAGTACTTC	CASSPGGQYYEQYF
TRBJ1-4	once	TRBV27	.	TGTGCCAGCACCATCGGCCGGGGGTCCGAAAAACTGTTTTTT	CASTIGRGSEKLFF
TRBJ1-4	once	TRBV29-1	TRBD1	TGCAGCGTCCTCGGACAGGGTGAAAAACTGTTTTTT	CSVLGQGEKLFF
TRBJ1-2	once	TRBV5-6	.	TGTGCCAGCATCCTTCGGGGAGCCTATGGCTACACCTTC	CASILRGAYGYTF
TRBJ1-4	few	TRBV6-5	.	TGTGCCAGCAGTTACTCGATCGATGGAGGAAATGAAAAACTGTTTTTT	CASSYSIDGGNEKLFF
TRBJ1-5	.	TRBV6-1	.	TGTGCCAGCAGTGAATGGCCGGGTCAGCCCCAGCATTTT	CASSEWPGQPQHF
TRBJ1-2	.	TRBV6-1	TRBD1	TGTGCCAGCAGTGCCGGACAGGTTTCAGCTAACTATGGCTACACCTTC	CASSAGQVSANYGYTF
TRBJ1-2	.	TRBV29-1	.	TGCAGCGCGTACAGTTCTTCTAACTATGGCTACACCTTC	CSAYSSSNYGYTF
TRBJ2-7	.	TRBV20-1	.	TGCAGTGCTAACATACAGTGGGAGCAGTACTTC	CSANIQWEQYF
TRBJ1-2	.	TRBV30	.	TGTGCCTGGACCCCTGAAAGGGGCTATGGCTACACCTTC	CAWTPERGYGYTF